This TCR beta chain is drawn from a study of blood T cell repertoires in COVID-19. About the research overall: Spain, Italy and the United States supplied samples that represented acute and convalescent COVID-19.

This clone has just a few counts. The study drew participants aged about 18 to 95 years from roughly 25 US areas. Per the study methods: Estimation of nucleated cell counts was performed using reference gene primer amplification. The table came from immunoSEQ multiplex PCR; TCRdb's copy has only in-frame clones and leaves some out. V, J and clone size are those of that table, while D and trimming were read from the DNA. The sample includes 400,000 to 500,000 clones, approximately 90% seen only once; the top ten take less than 1.5%. Per germline, CDR1 SGHTA and CDR2 FQGNSA. Trimming took 3 bases from V and 4 from J, leaving 13 bases between them. This CDR3 region has 15 residues.

The sequence was collected from a young woman who had been exposed to COVID-19. The specimen sequenced was PBMCs or T cells enriched from blood (not recorded which). The V gene is TRBV7-2, the J gene TRBJ1-5, with D perhaps matching TRBD1 (5 bases). The CDR3 here is CASSLRGEGNQPQHF. In DNA, the CDR3 is TGTGCCAGCAGCTTGCGGGGAGAGGGGAATCAGCCCCAGCATTTT.